Below, 11 T cell receptor beta chains from the same sample are listed, as sequenced in a study of tissue T cells after allogeneic stem cell transplantation. Sequencing used immunoSEQ multiplex PCR; TCRdb keeps in-frame clones, though not all of them. The sample lists more than 10,000 clones, around two fifths seen once, with 1.8% in the top ten. The time point is: mouse harvest day 7 after allogeneic transplant. Mouse grafts combined 10^7 T-cell-depleted bone marrow cells with 10^6 splenic CD5+ T cells. Specimen: skin. Receptor source: a female BALB/c mouse given C57BL/6 T cells with graft-versus-host disease after an allogeneic hematopoietic cell transplant.

About this clone itself: Mouse names are used for the genes. The read ends 1 residue before the CDR3 terminus; that terminus is restored from the germline J gene. This chain joins TRBV3 and TRBJ2-4; TRBD1 matches at 8 bases. V gave up 3 bases and J gave up 3 bases; unmatched junction bases: 2. CDR1 and CDR2 (germline): SNHLY, FYNGKV (reference sequence). This CDR3 has 14 residues. The CDR3 protein is CASSFRDRQNTLYF. CDR3 bases read: TGTGCCAGCAGCTTCCGGGACAGGCAAAACACCTTGTAC.

With regard to this clone: Gene names are the mouse ones. The read halts 1 residue ahead of the CDR3 end, with the missing end drawn from the germline J gene. The V gene is TRBV4, the J gene TRBJ2-1; 10 bases align to TRBD2. With V trimmed by 6 bases and J by 0 bases, 2 bases remained unmatched. Germline CDR1 LGHDT, CDR2 YNNKQL (reference sequence). This CDR3 contains 15 residues. The CDR3 is CASSHWGGNYAEQFF. The part of the CDR3 DNA that was read is TGTGCCAGCAGTCACTGGGGGGGTAACTATGCTGAGCAGTTC. Variable domain in full (rest from reference TRBV4 and TRBJ2-1): ETAVFQTPNYHVTQVGNEVSFNCKQTLGHDTMYWYKQDSKKLLKIMFSYNNKQLIVNETVPRRFSPQSSDKAHLNLRIKSVEPEDSAVYLCASSHWGGNYAEQFFGPGTRLTVL.

The sample holds a few counts of this clone. Any gene name here is a mouse gene name. Read data end 1 residue before the CDR3 end; the end is taken from the germline J gene. This chain uses TRBV13-2 with TRBJ2-4, with TRBD2 identical over 7 bases. Unmatched junction bases numbered 2, after V lost 2 bases and J lost 2 bases. Germline-derived CDR1 and CDR2 are NNHNN and SYGAGS (reference sequence). The CDR3 extends over 14 amino acids. CDR3 DNA (partial): TGTGCCAGCGGTGAACTGGGGATTCAAAACACCTTGTAC. Amino acid sequence: CASGELGIQNTLY. The full CDR3 reads CASGELGIQNTLYF.

Points on this clone: Gene names and germline refer to mouse. From the germline J gene comes the end of the CDR3, since the read stops 1 residue before it. The chain combines TRBV2 with TRBJ1-4; possible D gene TRBD1, 5 bases. Germline CDR1 reads LGHNA; CDR2 reads YSYQKL. Trimming took 0 bases from V and 0 from J, leaving 14 bases between them. The CDR3 has 18 residues. The sequenced CDR3 bases are TGTGCCAGCAGCCAAGAATCAGGACATAAAATTTCCAACGAAAGATTATTT. It yields the protein CASSQESGHKISNERLF. The entire CDR3 reads CASSQESGHKISNERLFF.

This clone was found a few times. The germline and genes are mouse ones. The sequence runs out 1 residue before the end of the CDR3; the remainder is reconstructed from the germline J gene. This chain links TRBV26 with TRBJ2-7, with 11 bases fitting TRBD2. There are 14 residues in the CDR3. Germline CDR1 KGHPV, CDR2 FQNQEV (reference sequence). The junction had 5 bases not matched to a gene; V was cut back by 5 bases and J by 5 bases. The CDR3 sequence is CASSKGLGVDEQYF. The CDR3 DNA, read in part, is TGTGCCAGCAGTAAGGGACTGGGGGTGGATGAACAGTAC.

In the case of this clone: Gene and germline names: mouse. The CDR3 extends 1 residue past the end of the read, so its final part is completed from the germline J gene. The chain combines TRBV26 with TRBJ2-7, with D perhaps matching TRBD1 (5 bases). CDR1 is KGHPV, CDR2 FQNQEV, per germline (reference sequence). V lost 4 bases, J lost 3 bases, and 7 bases lay in between. The CDR3 loop spans 12 amino acids. The covered CDR3 bases are TGTGCCAGCAGTCCCAGGGTCTATGAACAGTAC. As protein: CASSPRVYEQY. The CDR3 in full is CASSPRVYEQYF.

Of note for this clone: Mouse gene names apply. The read ends 1 residue shy of where the CDR3 ends; the end is completed using the germline J gene. The J gene is TRBJ2-2, the V gene TRBV5; 8 nucleotides align to TRBD2. The CDR3 has 18 amino acids. Germline lookup yields CDR1 LGHNA and CDR2 YNLKQL (reference sequence). V was pared by 4 bases and J by 0 bases, with 10 bases of the junction left unmatched. This CDR3 is CASSPHKTGASNTGQLYF. The DNA read from the CDR3 is TGTGCCAGCAGCCCCCACAAGACTGGGGCCTCAAACACCGGGCAGCTCTAC.

Note on this clone: Genes here carry mouse names. The CDR3 is cut off 1 residue early in the read; its end comes from the germline J gene. The V call is TRBV3, the J call TRBJ2-7, with TRBD2 matching 10 bases. This CDR3 has 14 residues. Germline CDR1 reads SNHLY; CDR2 reads FYNGKV (reference sequence). With V trimmed by 5 bases and J by 5 bases, 6 bases remained unmatched. CDR3 protein: CASSPRLGGNEQYF. CDR3 DNA, as far as it was read: TGTGCCAGCAGCCCCCGACTGGGGGGAAATGAACAGTAC.

In the case of this clone: Gene and germline names: mouse. From the germline J gene comes the end of the CDR3, since the read stops 1 residue before it. The V call is TRBV5, the J call TRBJ1-4; D is perhaps TRBD1 (6 bases). This CDR3 is built from 15 residues. Germline V lookup: CDR1 LGHNA, CDR2 YNLKQL (reference sequence). V was trimmed by 5 bases and J by 1 base, leaving 11 bases between them. CDR3 protein: CASSSGTPSNERLFF. Partial CDR3 DNA: TGTGCCAGCAGCTCCGGGACACCTTCCAACGAAAGATTATTT.

Remarks on this clone: Gene names denote mouse genes. The CDR3 extends 1 residue past the end of the read, so its final part is completed from the germline J gene. V and J are TRBV26 and TRBJ2-4; no definite D call. The CDR3 spans 14 residues. The V end lost 2 bases, the J end lost 0 bases, and 6 bases lay between the germline ends. Germline lookup yields CDR1 KGHPV and CDR2 FQNQEV (reference sequence). CDR3 bases read: TGTGCCAGCAGTCTGACAGATAGTCAAAACACCTTGTAC. Translation gives CASSLTDSQNTLY. The CDR3 reads in full as CASSLTDSQNTLYF. The whole variable domain, remainder taken from reference TRBV26 and TRBJ2-4, is NSKVIQTPRYLVKGQGQKAKMRCIPEKGHPVVFWYQQNKNNEFKFLINFQNQEVLQQIDMTEKRFSAECPSNSPCSLEIQSSEAGDSALYLCASSLTDSQNTLYFGAGTRLSVL.

This clone was seen more than once but under ten times. Gene names and germline refer to mouse. The read ends 1 residue early relative to the CDR3; the germline J gene fills the gap. The chain links TRBV26 to TRBJ2-1; 11 bases are shared with TRBD2. Germline V gene sequence: CDR1 KGHPV, CDR2 FQNQEV (reference sequence). J gave up 4 bases and V 4 bases, and 0 bases lay outside the gene matches. The CDR3 has 14 amino acids. The sequenced part of the CDR3 DNA is TGTGCCAGCAGTCGGACTGGGGGGTATGCTGAGCAGTTC. Translating it yields CASSRTGGYAEQF. The CDR3 in full is CASSRTGGYAEQFF.